This T cell receptor beta chain was sequenced in a study of response to subunit inactivated influenza vaccine. TCRdb passed the RT-PCR reads through MiXCR, listing each CDR3 protein once. Of about 520,000 distinct CDR3 sequences listed, roughly 7.9% are singletons. This clonotype was picked up many times. The V end was cut by 4 bases, the J end by 1 base, with 10 bases between. Germline assignment: CDR1 SGHTA and CDR2 FQGNSA. The CDR3 spans 14 residues. The source is a man between 45 and 75 years old who received an inactivated influenza vaccine. The V call is TRBV7-2, the J call TRBJ1-2, with D possibly being TRBD1 (5 bases). Sequencing was performed on PBMCs from blood, taken around 25 months after vaccination. CDR3 nucleotides: TGTGCCAGCAGCTCCACAGGAAATAACTATGGCTACACCTTC. Protein: CASSSTGNNYGYTF.